This TCR beta chain was captured by sequencing in a study of metastatic and nonmetastatic thyroid tumors. In the study's own analysis: The study's classifier, a distant-metastasis tool for papillary thyroid cancer, was built using CDR3 differences across clinicopathological groups. TCRdb re-called clones from the PCR reads using MiXCR. The authors' filters were not applied to this entry. Among approximately 17,000 clones, approximately 25% were seen once, and the ten largest hold approximately 13%. The table lists this clone with a few counts. The CDR3 has 12 residues. V shed 1 base and J shed 6 bases, with 7 bases lying between them. Germline assignment: CDR1 LNHNV and CDR2 YYDKDF (reference sequence). No treatment of any kind had been given to any patient before thyroid surgery.

Sequenced input: adjacent normal tissue. This clonotype originated in a female donor with papillary thyroid cancer or a benign thyroid nodule (not recorded which). Some clones in this sample may be carry-over from other donors' samples. The chain is built from TRBV15 and TRBJ2-7; D is perhaps TRBD1 (6 bases). CDR3 coding DNA: TGTGCCACCAGCAGAGGAGGGGGCGAGCAGTACTTC. It specifies CATSRGGGEQYF.